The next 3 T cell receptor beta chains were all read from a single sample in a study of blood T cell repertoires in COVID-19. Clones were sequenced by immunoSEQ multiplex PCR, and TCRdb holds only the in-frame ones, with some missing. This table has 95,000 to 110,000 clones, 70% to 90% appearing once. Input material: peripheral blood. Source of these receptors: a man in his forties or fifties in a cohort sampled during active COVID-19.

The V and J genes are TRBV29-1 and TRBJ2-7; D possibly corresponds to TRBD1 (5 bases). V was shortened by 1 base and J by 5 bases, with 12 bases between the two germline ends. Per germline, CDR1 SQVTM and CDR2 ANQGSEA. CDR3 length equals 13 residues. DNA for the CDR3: TGCAGCGTTGAAGGGGGCAGCGTCCACGAGCAGTACTTC. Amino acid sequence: CSVEGGSVHEQYF.

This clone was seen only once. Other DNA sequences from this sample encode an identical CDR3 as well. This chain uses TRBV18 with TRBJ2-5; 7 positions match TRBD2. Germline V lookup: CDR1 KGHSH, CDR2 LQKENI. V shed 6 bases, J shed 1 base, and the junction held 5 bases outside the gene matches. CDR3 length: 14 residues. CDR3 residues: CASSLGGTQETQYF. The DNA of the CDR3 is TGTGCCAGCTCCCTCGGGGGGACCCAAGAGACCCAGTACTTC.

Here the CDR3 DNA reads TGCGCCAGCAGCGACACAGGCGCAACTAATGAAAAACTGTTTTTT. Translation gives CASSDTGATNEKLFF. This rearrangement joins TRBV5-1 to TRBJ1-4; weak D call: TRBD1 (5 bases). The germline V and J ends were trimmed by 4 bases and 0 bases, with 10 bases remaining between them. CDR1 is SGHRS and CDR2 is YFSETQ in the germline V gene. The CDR3 consists of 15 residues.